Shown below are 12 T cell receptor beta chains from a single sample sequenced in a study of T cell repertoires in cytomegalovirus infection. From the reads, TCRdb called clonotypes with MiXCR, one entry per CDR3 protein. The sample comprises over 250,000 distinct CDR3 sequences, about 23% of which are singletons, and 14% rests with the top ten. Sequencing was performed on PBMCs. These receptors all stem from a human donor in good health (CMV status not recorded). Some clones in this sample may be carry-over from other donors' samples.

V and J are TRBV7-3 and TRBJ2-2; tentative D call: TRBD1 (6 bases). Germline-derived CDR1 and CDR2 are SGHTA and FQGTGA. V lost 5 bases, J lost 4 bases, and 20 bases lay in between. This CDR3 comprises 17 residues. CDR3 in DNA: TGTGCCAGCAGCCAGAGTACAGGGAGAGGGATCACCGGGGAGCTGTTTTTT. As protein: CASSQSTGRGITGELFF.

This clonotype showed up just a few times. The genes are TRBV28 and TRBJ2-2; 7 positions match TRBD2. With 8 bases clipped from V and 9 bases from J, the junction kept 3 bases outside the gene matches. The germline V gene encodes CDR1 MDHEN and CDR2 SYDVKM. The CDR3 length is 11 residues. As DNA, the CDR3 is TGTGCCAGCGGGGGGGTCCGGGAGCTGTTTTTT. The encoded protein is CASGGVRELFF.

The table lists this clonotype with many counts. The chain carries TRBV12-3 or TRBV12-4 and TRBJ1-5; 9 positions match TRBD1. V was pared by 0 bases and J by 6 bases, with 3 bases of the junction left unmatched. The CDR3 contains 15 residues. Here the CDR3 DNA reads TGTGCCAGCAGTTTAGCCGGGACAGGGTTTCAGCCCCAGCATTTT. It yields the protein CASSLAGTGFQPQHF.

The rearrangement links TRBV20-1 to TRBJ2-3; possibly TRBD2 for D (6 bases). The CDR3 is 17 amino acids. The V and J ends lost 3 bases and 6 bases respectively, with 25 bases between them. Germline-derived CDR1 and CDR2 are DFQATT and SNEGSKA (reference sequence). In DNA, the CDR3 is TGCAGTGCTAGGCCCTCCCAGTGGGGGGATCGGGAGGATACGCAGTATTTT. This gives the protein CSARPSQWGDREDTQYF.

Ten or more counts support this clonotype. DNA of the CDR3: TGTGCCAGCAGACGACAGGGAGATAGCAATCAGCCCCAGCATTTT. Encoded protein: CASRRQGDSNQPQHF. The chain has TRBV7-2 and TRBJ1-5; 7 bases fit TRBD1. After removal of 6 bases from V and 0 bases from J, the junction contained 5 bases not matched to a gene. The CDR3 is 15 amino acids. The germline gives CDR1 SGHTA, CDR2 FQGNSA.

This clonotype was recorded a few times. The chain uses TRBV7-2 and TRBJ2-1; the D gene is possibly TRBD1 (5 bases). Germline V gene lookup returns CDR1 SGHTA and CDR2 FQGNSA. The CDR3 loop spans 13 amino acids. V was pared by 3 bases and J by 9 bases, with 12 bases between. For the CDR3, the DNA is TGTGCCAGCAGCTTTTCAGGAGACAGTGAGCAGTTCTTC. Its translation is CASSFSGDSEQFF.

This sequence joins TRBV7-9 and TRBJ1-1, with a weak D call TRBD1 (6 bases). The germline gives CDR1 SEHNR, CDR2 FQNEAQ (reference sequence). This CDR3 region has 12 residues. V was shortened by 10 bases and J by 3 bases, with 12 bases between the two germline ends. The CDR3, as DNA: TGTGCCACCTCGAGGGGGGACACTGAAGCTTTCTTT. It translates to CATSRGDTEAFF.

This clonotype has only one observation. The V call is TRBV11-2, the J call TRBJ2-5; 11 bases align to TRBD2. Germline CDR1 is SGHAT and CDR2 is FQNNGV. Trimming removed 4 bases from V and 4 bases from J; junction bases left unmatched: 8. This CDR3 contains 16 residues. CDR3 region: CASSSLAGGILETQYF. The CDR3 nucleotides read TGTGCCAGCAGCTCTCTAGCGGGAGGAATCCTAGAGACCCAGTACTTC.

This clonotype has at least ten counts. The chain recombines TRBV7-2 with TRBJ2-7; unclear D gene. V lost 4 bases and J 1 base, leaving 14 bases between the germline ends. The CDR3 extends over 15 amino acids. Germline V gene data show CDR1 as SGHTA and CDR2 as FQGNSA. The CDR3, as DNA: TGTGCCAGCAGCTCCACCTTGGGCGGATCCTACGAGCAGTACTTC. Protein: CASSSTLGGSYEQYF.

In its sample, this clonotype was seen a few times. The rearrangement links TRBV6-5 to TRBJ2-5; D possibly corresponds to TRBD2 (5 bases). In germline, CDR1 is MNHEY, CDR2 SVGAGI. The CDR3 extends over 14 amino acids. V lost 4 bases, J lost 5 bases, and 14 bases lay in between. The CDR3 is CASSFEGAPETQYF. CDR3 in DNA: TGTGCCAGCAGTTTTGAGGGTGCCCCCGAGACCCAGTACTTC.

There are a few counts of this clonotype. The chain recombines TRBV5-1 with TRBJ1-1; D gene uncertain. Trimming took 0 bases from V and 5 from J, leaving 14 bases between them. The CDR3 has 15 amino acids. Per germline, CDR1 SGHRS and CDR2 YFSETQ. CDR3 amino acids: CASSLGLGGGTEAFF. CDR3 DNA: TGCGCCAGCAGCTTGGGTTTGGGCGGCGGGACTGAAGCTTTCTTT.

There are a few counts of this clonotype. The chain uses TRBV7-6 and TRBJ2-5; 7 nucleotides align to TRBD2. CDR3 length: 14 amino acids. Germline V CDR1 and CDR2: SGHVS, FNYEAQ. After removal of 5 bases from V and 5 bases from J, the junction contained 8 bases not matched to a gene. CDR3 region: CASSLERDGETQYF. The CDR3 region has the DNA TGTGCCAGCAGCCTAGAGCGGGATGGTGAGACCCAGTACTTC.